The 22 T cell receptor beta chains given below trace back to one sample, sequenced in a study of blood T cell repertoires in COVID-19. Clones were sequenced by immunoSEQ multiplex PCR, and TCRdb holds only the in-frame ones, with some missing. The sample contains some 130,000 clones, roughly nine tenths of which appear only once. Sequenced sample: peripheral blood. These receptors all stem from a man aged 50-59 years with active COVID-19.

The genes are TRBV5-6 and TRBJ2-1; 15 bases align to TRBD2. The CDR3 runs to 19 residues. V was clipped by 0 bases and J by 1 base; unmatched bases: 5. Germline CDR1 and CDR2: SGHDT and YYEEEE. The CDR3 DNA follows: TGTGCCAGCAGCTTGGTACTAGGGACTAGCGGGAGGTCCTACAATGAGCAGTTCTTC. Translation gives CASSLVLGTSGRSYNEQFF.

This chain uses TRBV5-1 with TRBJ2-1; TRBD2 aligns across 8 bases. CDR3 size: 15 residues. Germline V gene data show CDR1 as SGHRS and CDR2 as YFSETQ. V lost 0 bases, J lost 9 bases, and 8 bases stayed unmatched. This chain's CDR3 is CASSLEARRGGEQFF. The DNA for the CDR3 is TGCGCCAGCAGCTTGGAGGCACGCCGGGGGGGTGAGCAGTTCTTC.

This chain connects TRBV18 to TRBJ1-1; 8 bases line up with TRBD1. Germline V gives CDR1 KGHSH, CDR2 LQKENI. Trimming took 1 base from V and 1 from J; bases not matched to a gene: 2. The CDR3 contains 15 residues. CDR3 nucleotides: TGTGCCAGCTCACCACTCACAGGGGGGAACACTGAAGCTTTCTTT. As protein: CASSPLTGGNTEAFF.

This clone was seen once. The chain joins TRBV5-1 to TRBJ2-1; D not resolved. CDR1 and CDR2 from the germline V gene are SGHRS and YFSETQ. Between the trimmed V and J ends, which lost 1 base and 0 bases, there was a span of 8 bases. The CDR3 is 15 amino acids. DNA of the CDR3: TGCGCCAGCAGCTTGAGACAAACCTCCTACAATGAGCAGTTCTTC. This codes for CASSLRQTSYNEQFF.

This chain links TRBV27 with TRBJ1-5; no definite D call. The CDR3 runs 13 residues. The germline gives CDR1 MNHEY, CDR2 SMNVEV (reference sequence). V dropped 5 bases and J dropped 7 bases, with 12 bases sitting between them. The CDR3 DNA is TGTGCCAGCAGTCTAGTGGGTGGACAGCCCCAGCATTTT. Translation: CASSLVGGQPQHF.

This clone was observed a few times. The genes are TRBV5-4 and TRBJ1-1; 12 bases agree with TRBD1. With V trimmed by 4 bases and J by 11 bases, 6 bases remained unmatched. CDR1 is SGHNT and CDR2 is YYREEE in the germline V gene (reference sequence). The CDR3 runs to 13 residues. In DNA, the CDR3 is TGTGCCAGCAGCCCCGGGACAGGGGGCGCGGCTTTCTTT. Translation: CASSPGTGGAAFF. The complete variable domain, with remaining parts taken from reference TRBV5-4 and TRBJ1-1, reads ETGVTQSPTHLIKTRGQQVTLRCSSQSGHNTVSWYQQALGQGPQFIFQYYREEENGRGNFPPRFSGLQFPNYSSELNVNALELDDSALYLCASSPGTGGAAFFGQGTRLTVV.

The chain uses TRBV30 and TRBJ2-1, with D perhaps matching TRBD2 (6 bases). The CDR3 spans 13 residues. The V gene lost 2 bases and the J gene lost 4 bases, with 9 bases spanning the gap. Germline CDR1 is GTSNPN and CDR2 is SVGIG (reference sequence). The CDR3 nucleotides are TGTGCCTGGAGTCCTGGAGGGTACAATGAGCAGTTCTTC. Its protein is CAWSPGGYNEQFF.

The rearrangement uses TRBV4-2 and TRBJ2-1; 12 bases agree with TRBD1. The CDR3 contains 16 residues. V was clipped by 5 bases and J by 9 bases; unmatched bases: 11. The germline gives CDR1 LGHNA, CDR2 YNFKEQ. In nucleotides, the CDR3 is TGTGCCAGCAGCACACCGCCGGGACAGGGGGCTAGTGAGCAGTTCTTC. Translating gives CASSTPPGQGASEQFF.

This rearrangement joins TRBV4-1 to TRBJ2-5; D possibly corresponds to TRBD1 (6 bases). The CDR3 has 14 amino acids. The V gene's germline CDR1 is MGHRA and CDR2 YSYEKL. Trimming removed 2 bases from V and 4 bases from J, with 11 bases in between. CDR3 protein: CASSQMSGAETQYF. DNA of the CDR3: TGCGCCAGCAGCCAAATGTCAGGGGCAGAGACCCAGTACTTC.

The chain carries TRBV19 and TRBJ1-2; 10 bases align to TRBD1. Trimming removed 5 bases from V and 7 bases from J; junction bases left unmatched: 7. The germline V gene has CDR1 LNHDA and CDR2 SQIVND (reference sequence). The CDR3 has 14 amino acids. DNA of the CDR3: TGTGCCAGTAGTGAGCTGACAGGGGGCGGTGGCTACACCTTC. This translates into CASSELTGGGGYTF.

The chain employs TRBV11-2 and TRBJ2-2; no definite D call. Trimming took off 5 bases at V and 0 bases at J, with 4 bases between the two ends. CDR3 length: 13 amino acids. CDR1 and CDR2 from the germline V gene are SGHAT and FQNNGV. The CDR3 loop is CASSRANTGELFF. Here the CDR3 DNA reads TGTGCCAGCAGCCGGGCGAACACCGGGGAGCTGTTTTTT.

The V and J genes are TRBV11-3 and TRBJ2-1, with D perhaps matching TRBD1 (5 bases). The germline CDR1 and CDR2 sequences are SGHNT and YENEEA. The CDR3 runs to 16 residues. V was shortened by 6 bases and J by 4 bases, with 19 bases between the two germline ends. The CDR3 DNA reads as TGTGCCAGCAGATCCAACTCAGGGCTGGATTACAATGAGCAGTTCTTC. It is translated as CASRSNSGLDYNEQFF.

This clone was counted a single time. This chain joins TRBV11-3 and TRBJ2-3, with 9 bases that match TRBD1. This CDR3 is built from 15 residues. Germline V lookup: CDR1 SGHNT, CDR2 YENEEA. V was pared by 1 base and J by 7 bases, with 6 bases of the junction left unmatched. CDR3 in amino acids: CASSLGGTGRNTQYF. Written as DNA, the CDR3 is TGTGCCAGCAGCTTAGGAGGGACAGGGAGAAATACGCAGTATTTT. The full variable domain, rest sourced from reference TRBV11-3 and TRBJ2-3, is EAGVVQSPRYKIIEKKQPVAFWCNPISGHNTLYWYLQNLGQGPELLIRYENEEAVDDSQLPKDRFSAERLKGVDSTLKIQPAELGDSAVYLCASSLGGTGRNTQYFGPGTRLTVL.

The CDR3 is CASSYSTGPFEQFF. The CDR3 DNA sequence: TGTGCCAGCAGTTACTCGACAGGGCCCTTTGAGCAGTTCTTC. This rearrangement joins TRBV6-6 to TRBJ2-1, with 7 nucleotides matching TRBD1. CDR1 and CDR2 (germline): MNHNY, SVGAGI (reference sequence). Trimming took 0 bases from V and 9 from J; bases not matched to a gene: 5. This CDR3 has 14 residues.

The V call is TRBV3-1 (or the pseudogene TRBV3-2), the J call TRBJ2-2, with 9 bases aligning to TRBD2. The CDR3 is 15 amino acids. The V and J ends lost 3 bases and 6 bases, in that order; junction bases with no gene match: 5. Germline CDR1 and CDR2: LGHDT and YNNKEL (reference sequence). The CDR3 protein is CASSQASGMAGELFF. DNA of the CDR3: TGTGCCAGCAGCCAGGCTAGCGGGATGGCCGGGGAGCTGTTTTTT.

The V and J genes are TRBV2 and TRBJ2-7; 9 bases fit TRBD2. This CDR3 spans 13 amino acids. CDR1 and CDR2 from the germline V gene are SNHLY and FYNNEI. V lost 6 bases and J lost 5; bases outside the gene matches: 5. The CDR3: CASRTSGSNEQYV. The CDR3 bases are TGTGCCAGCAGAACTAGCGGGTCTAACGAGCAGTACGTC.

Worth noting for this clone: At the DNA level, this CDR3 is encoded by other sequences in the same sample as well. This chain links TRBV18 with TRBJ2-7; possibly TRBD2 for D (6 bases). Germline V gene data show CDR1 as KGHSH and CDR2 as LQKENI. Trimming took off 3 bases at V and 0 bases at J, with 12 bases between the two ends. The CDR3 is 15 amino acids. CDR3 loop: CASSPRRDSSYEQYF. The CDR3 region has the DNA TGTGCCAGCTCACCGCGGAGGGACTCCTCCTACGAGCAGTACTTC.

The chain combines TRBV11-3 with TRBJ2-5; tentatively, D is TRBD2 (5 bases). The CDR3 has 13 residues. In germline, CDR1 is SGHNT, CDR2 YENEEA. V gave up 3 bases and J gave up 1 base, with 6 bases separating them. CDR3 DNA: TGTGCCAGCAGCTTCGGGATCCAAGAGACCCAGTACTTC. Amino acids: CASSFGIQETQYF.

The chain carries TRBV5-4 and TRBJ1-1, with 8 positions matching TRBD1. The germline V gene has CDR1 SGHNT and CDR2 YYREEE (reference sequence). CDR3 size: 15 residues. The V and J ends lost 4 bases and 1 base, in that order; junction bases with no gene match: 6. The CDR3 sequence is CASSTRQGKNTEAFF. The CDR3 coding sequence is TGTGCCAGCAGCACCCGACAGGGGAAGAACACTGAAGCTTTCTTT.

The chain uses TRBV21-1 and TRBJ2-1; the table's D call, TRBD2, has no DNA check behind it. TRBV21-1 corresponds to a pseudogene. This CDR3 has 16 amino acids. Written as DNA, the CDR3 is TGTGCCAGCAGCAAAGCCCCGAGGACTGCGACGAATGAGCAGTTCTTC. It is translated as CASSKAPRTATNEQFF.

The V gene is TRBV12-3 or TRBV12-4, the J gene TRBJ2-3; no definite D call. This CDR3 spans 13 amino acids. V dropped 3 bases and J dropped 6 bases, with 10 bases sitting between them. The CDR3 reads CASSLVGEDTQYF. For the CDR3, the DNA is TGTGCCAGCAGTTTGGTCGGAGAGGATACGCAGTATTTT.

The chain employs TRBV4-1 and TRBJ2-5; D gene unclear. The length of the CDR3 is 15 residues. In germline, CDR1 is MGHRA, CDR2 YSYEKL. V shed 5 bases and J shed 0 bases, with 13 bases lying between them. The CDR3 protein is CASSSRRQYQETQYF. The CDR3 coding sequence is TGCGCCAGCAGCAGCCGGCGGCAGTACCAAGAGACCCAGTACTTC.